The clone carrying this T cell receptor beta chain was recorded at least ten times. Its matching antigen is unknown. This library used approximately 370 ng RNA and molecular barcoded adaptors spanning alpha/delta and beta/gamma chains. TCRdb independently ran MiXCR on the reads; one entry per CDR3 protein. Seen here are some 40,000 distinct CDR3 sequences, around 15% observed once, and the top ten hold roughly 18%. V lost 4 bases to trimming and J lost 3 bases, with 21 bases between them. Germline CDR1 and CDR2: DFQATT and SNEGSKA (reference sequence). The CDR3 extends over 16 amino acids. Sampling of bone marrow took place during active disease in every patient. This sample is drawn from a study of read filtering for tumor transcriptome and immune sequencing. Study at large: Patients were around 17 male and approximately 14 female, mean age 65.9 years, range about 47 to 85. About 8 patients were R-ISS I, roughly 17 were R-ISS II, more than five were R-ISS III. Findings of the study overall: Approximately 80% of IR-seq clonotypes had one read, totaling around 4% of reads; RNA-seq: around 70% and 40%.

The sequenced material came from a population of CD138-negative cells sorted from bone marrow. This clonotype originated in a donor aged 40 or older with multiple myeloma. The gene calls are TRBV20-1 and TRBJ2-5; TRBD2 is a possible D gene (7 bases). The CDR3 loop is CSATLYGGGGKETQYF. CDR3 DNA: TGCAGTGCTACCCTCTACGGGGGCGGGGGAAAAGAGACCCAGTACTTC.